This paragraph reports one TCR beta chain. Its antigen is unidentified. This specimen comes from a study of T cells expressing NK-cell markers. As for the study in general: Sorted CD3+CD56+NKG2C+, CD3+CD56+NKG2C- and CD3+CD56-NKG2C+ T cells supplied TCR beta repertoires.

This CDR3 is built from 17 residues. Per the germline V gene, CDR1 is LGHDT and CDR2 is YNNKEL (reference sequence). 5'RACE template switching built TCR beta cDNA with unique molecular identifiers. No DNA is given; TCRdb re-called the 5' RACE reads and lists each CDR3 protein once. This sample's table reports 550,000 to 600,000 distinct CDR3 sequences. Overall study results and limits: A handful of donors showed these clonotypes also leading the CD3+CD56-NKG2C+ fraction. Of the CD8+ T cell pool in five or six donors, roughly 1.0-8% was accounted for by dominant NKG2C+ clonotypes.

The sequenced material came from blood T cells: a sorted CD56 or NKG2C T cell subset, CD4+ or CD8+ T cells, or bulk PBMC T cells (not recorded which). This sequence originates from a man aged 18-30 years in good health. The V and J genes are TRBV3-1 and TRBJ2-1; TCRdb returns TRBD2, unconfirmable since there is no DNA. The CDR3 region is CASSPAYGLAKGNEQFF.